This TCR beta chain was recorded in a study of post-analysis software for immune sequencing data. The wider study: Recorded subtypes: relapsing-remitting, secondary progressive, progressive-relapsing; some patients unannotated.

Incorporated into the TCR beta cDNA libraries were unique molecular identifiers, which served to reduce PCR and sequencing biases. Between about 1 and 10 million T cells gave rise to roughly 0.5 million cDNA molecules. TCRdb re-analysed the PCR reads in MiXCR, keeping a single row per CDR3 protein. The table shows about 820,000 distinct CDR3 sequences, with 53% occurring only once. Per the germline V gene, CDR1 is DFQATT and CDR2 is SNEGSKA (reference sequence). The CDR3 totals 18 residues. Losses at the gene ends were 3 bases for V and 1 base for J; bases not matched to a gene: 14. Turning to this clonotype: As yet, its antigen is unknown.

Regarding the study as a whole: Strong co-clustering by F measure was seen for same-batch samples. Patients with multiple sclerosis recorded significantly lower normalized Chao1 diversity than controls, the study found. There were about five TRBV segments more frequent in patients than controls, and TRBV5-6, TRBV5-1 and TRBV20-1 were among them.

Source material: blood. This chain joins TRBV20-1 and TRBJ2-7; the match to TRBD2 covers 11 bases. The TCR originated in a girl aged 10 to 17 with multiple sclerosis. The CDR3 region is CSASYGDLAGGPSYEQYF. In DNA form, the CDR3 reads TGCAGTGCTAGTTACGGCGATCTAGCGGGGGGTCCTTCCTACGAGCAGTACTTC.